This entry is about one TCR beta chain. The data belong to a study of blood T cell repertoires in COVID-19. This CDR3 region has 17 residues. Trimming removed 2 bases from V and 5 bases from J; junction bases left unmatched: 9. Clones were read by immunoSEQ multiplex PCR, and TCRdb kept only the in-frame ones, dropping some. The sample records approximately 49,000 clones, 68% being singletons. Input material: peripheral blood. The chain employs TRBV5-7 and TRBJ2-1; 11 nucleotides agree with TRBD2. Being an ORF, TRBV5-7 has a function that is uncertain. The receptor was derived from a woman between 65 and 79 years old with acute or convalescent COVID-19. Here the CDR3 reads CASSFPVSGGDNNEQFF. Written as DNA, the CDR3 is TGTGCCAGCAGCTTCCCCGTTAGCGGGGGGGATAACAATGAGCAGTTCTTC.